Sequencing of this TCR beta chain was carried out in a study of metastatic and nonmetastatic thyroid tumors. Study overall: Repertoire comparisons spanned blood and tumor or nodule tissue from malignant and benign thyroid patients.

Study-level points and caveats: Versus benign nodules, malignant thyroid tumors reportedly had significantly higher TCR beta diversity, in blood and tumor.

A note on this clone: The antigen is undetermined.

No patient received treatment before thyroid surgery. In the source study's methods: In papillary thyroid cancer, a distant-metastasis classifier was built using CDR3 differences across clinicopathological groups. TCRdb re-processed the PCR reads through MiXCR. None of the V and J calls come from the authors' own analysis; TCRdb made them. The data show 6,000 or so clones, just under 30% seen once. Germline V CDR1 and CDR2: SNHLY, FYNNEI. The trim removed 2 bases at V and 5 bases at J, leaving 2 bases unmatched. This CDR3 spans 16 amino acids. The specimen was adjacent normal tissue. The sequence was obtained from a female donor with papillary thyroid cancer or a benign thyroid nodule (not recorded which). Some clones in this sample may be carry-over from other donors' samples. V usage is TRBV2 and J usage is TRBJ2-2, with 13 nucleotides matching TRBD2. CDR3 residues: CASSETSGRATGELFF. The CDR3 bases are TGTGCCAGCAGTGAAACTAGCGGGAGGGCAACCGGGGAGCTGTTTTTT.